Presented here are 16 T cell receptor beta chains from one specimen sequenced in a study of T cells after yellow fever vaccination. TCRdb fed the 5' RACE reads into MiXCR, producing one record per CDR3 protein. The sample holds hundreds of thousands of distinct CDR3 sequences, roughly 3.5% seen once. The starting material was PBMCs, obtained on the day of the yellow fever booster vaccination. The receptors originated from a man aged 18 to 29 who received the YFV17D yellow fever vaccine.

A few counts support this clonotype. The V gene is TRBV2, the J gene TRBJ2-7, with 11 bases identical to TRBD2. V trimming: 5 bases; J trimming: 7 bases; junction bases outside the gene matches: 4. Germline CDR1 is SNHLY and CDR2 is FYNNEI. The CDR3 sequence is 13 residues long. The CDR3 protein is CASSYLAGGEQYV. As DNA, the CDR3 is TGTGCCAGCAGTTATCTAGCGGGGGGTGAGCAGTACGTC.

There are a few counts of this clonotype. The V and J genes are TRBV12-3 or TRBV12-4 and TRBJ1-2; D call uncertain. V was shortened by 3 bases and J by 5 bases, with 16 bases between the two germline ends. There are 15 residues in the CDR3. The CDR3 here is CASSFANSGGYGYTF. The CDR3 DNA follows: TGTGCCAGCAGTTTTGCCAACTCTGGAGGATATGGCTACACCTTC.

Ten or more counts support this clonotype. The J gene is TRBJ1-2, the V gene TRBV7-2, with a possible D match to TRBD1 (5 bases). CDR1 and CDR2 (germline): SGHTA, FQGNSA. This CDR3 is 14 amino acids long. The V and J ends lost 3 bases and 0 bases respectively, with 8 bases between them. The CDR3 loop reads CASSLAGTNYGYTF. CDR3 bases: TGTGCCAGCAGCTTGGCAGGGACTAACTATGGCTACACCTTC.

This clonotype was counted only a few times. The genes are TRBV5-1 and TRBJ1-1, with D uncertain. From germline, CDR1 is SGHRS and CDR2 YFSETQ. Trimming stripped 0 bases from V and 6 bases from J, with 9 bases between. The CDR3 is made up of 13 amino acids. CDR3 in amino acids: CASSLEWGAEAFF. The CDR3 region has the DNA TGCGCCAGCAGCTTGGAGTGGGGAGCTGAAGCTTTCTTT. The full variable domain, rest sourced from reference TRBV5-1 and TRBJ1-1, is KAGVTQTPRYLIKTRGQQVTLSCSPISGHRSVSWYQQTPGQGLQFLFEYFSETQRNKGNFPGRFSGRQFSNSRSEMNVSTLELGDSALYLCASSLEWGAEAFFGQGTRLTVV.

This clonotype was seen repeatedly, ten times or more. This sequence joins TRBV9 and TRBJ2-1, with D perhaps matching TRBD2 (5 bases). Trimming took 5 bases from V and 12 from J, leaving 18 bases between them. This CDR3 has 13 residues. Germline V lookup: CDR1 SGDLS, CDR2 YYNGEE. The CDR3 DNA reads TGTGCCAGCAGTCCCCTGCCCGGGGAGAGGCAGTTCTTC. Translating gives CASSPLPGERQFF.

This clonotype was recorded a few times. The chain recombines TRBV18 with TRBJ2-6; either TRBD1 or TRBD2 may fit D (5 bases each). In germline, CDR1 is KGHSH, CDR2 LQKENI. Deletions cut 5 bases from V and 0 bases from J, with 11 bases between. CDR3 length: 16 residues. CDR3: CASSAGADSGANVLTF. CDR3 sequence (DNA): TGTGCCAGCTCAGCCGGGGCCGACTCTGGGGCCAACGTCCTGACTTTC.

In this sample, this clonotype turned up many times. The V call is TRBV20-1, the J call TRBJ1-2, with a possible D match to TRBD1 (6 bases). The CDR3 is 13 residues long. Germline CDR1 is DFQATT and CDR2 is SNEGSKA (reference sequence). V was shortened by 6 bases and J by 7 bases, with 18 bases between the two germline ends. This chain's CDR3 is CSAPDQGRGGYTF. The CDR3 DNA reads TGCAGTGCCCCTGATCAGGGGAGGGGTGGCTACACCTTC.

This clonotype occurred many times. The chain joins TRBV20-1 to TRBJ2-1; a possible D gene is TRBD2 (7 bases). Germline lookup yields CDR1 DFQATT and CDR2 SNEGSKA (reference sequence). Trimming stripped 6 bases from V and 1 base from J, with 13 bases between. The CDR3 contains 14 residues. Here the CDR3 DNA reads TGCAGTGCCATGGGGGGGGCTTCCTACAATGAGCAGTTCTTC. Residues: CSAMGGASYNEQFF.

There are many counts of this clonotype. The rearrangement links TRBV12-3 or TRBV12-4 to TRBJ1-1; D remains unclear. CDR3 length equals 14 residues. V lost 3 bases, J lost 0 bases, and 8 bases lay in between. The CDR3 coding sequence is TGTGCCAGCAGTTTGGGCAGAGTGAACACTGAAGCTTTCTTT. This encodes CASSLGRVNTEAFF.

V gene TRBV12-3 or TRBV12-4 combines with J gene TRBJ1-1, with D maybe TRBD1 (6 bases). The CDR3 spans 13 residues. V lost 7 bases, J lost 4 bases, and 13 bases lay in between. The CDR3 DNA reads TGTGCCAGCAATGAGGGGGAGGTCACTGAAGCTTTCTTT. Its translation: CASNEGEVTEAFF.

This clonotype was picked up a small number of times. This chain connects TRBV12-3 or TRBV12-4 to TRBJ1-6; 7 nucleotides line up with TRBD1. Germline trimming cut 4 bases from V and 9 bases from J; bases unmatched to any gene: 9. There are 15 residues in the CDR3. CDR3 in amino acids: CASSSGDRLFSPLHF. The CDR3 DNA sequence: TGTGCCAGCAGTTCCGGGGACAGACTGTTTTCACCCCTCCACTTT.

This clonotype has only a few counts. The chain is built from TRBV5-6 and TRBJ2-7; D is possibly TRBD2 (5 bases). Looked up from germline, CDR1 is SGHDT and CDR2 is YYEEEE. This CDR3 is built from 15 residues. The CDR3 loop is CASSLAAGVSNEQYV. DNA for the CDR3: TGTGCCAGCAGCTTGGCGGCGGGCGTCTCCAACGAGCAGTACGTC.

At least ten counts were recorded for this clonotype. The chain links TRBV24-1 to TRBJ2-5; TRBD2 aligns across 7 bases. V lost 1 base and J lost 1; bases outside the gene matches: 2. Germline V lookup: CDR1 KGHDR, CDR2 SFDVKD. This CDR3 has 15 amino acids. CDR3 loop: CATSDFRGVQETQYF. The CDR3 DNA is TGTGCCACCAGTGATTTCCGGGGGGTCCAAGAGACCCAGTACTTC.

This clonotype was seen ten or more times. The chain is built from TRBV5-1 and TRBJ2-1; tentative D call: TRBD1 (5 bases). Germline CDR1 is SGHRS and CDR2 is YFSETQ. V shed 0 bases and J shed 8 bases, with 6 bases lying between them. The length of the CDR3 is 12 residues. In nucleotides, the CDR3 is TGCGCCAGCAGCTTGGAAGGGGATGAGCAGTTCTTC. Protein: CASSLEGDEQFF.

The table lists this clonotype with many counts. The chain carries TRBV7-2 and TRBJ2-2; D gene ambiguous. V was trimmed by 2 bases and J by 0 bases, leaving 10 bases between them. Looked up from germline, CDR1 is SGHTA and CDR2 is FQGNSA. The CDR3 runs 16 residues. CDR3 nucleotides: TGTGCCAGCAGCTTATTTTCTCTCGCGAACACCGGGGAGCTGTTTTTT. Protein product: CASSLFSLANTGELFF.

The chain is built from TRBV27 and TRBJ2-3, with a tentative D call TRBD2 (5 bases). V shed 5 bases and J shed 1 base, with 16 bases lying between them. The CDR3 has 16 residues. CDR1 MNHEY and CDR2 SMNVEV come from the germline V gene (reference sequence). As DNA, the CDR3 is TGTGCCAGCAGTCTCCGTCTCCGGCGGGGCACAGATACGCAGTATTTT. Its protein is CASSLRLRRGTDTQYF.